The entry that follows covers one T cell receptor (beta chain) sequence. Its matching antigen is unknown. Primers for the PCR totalled 60 Vbeta and 13 Jbeta. Profiling relied on immunoSEQ multiplex PCR, and the TCRdb table lists in-frame clones only, not all of them. The sample includes fewer than 200,000 clones, about 80% of them seen just once. This sample was included in a study of cytomegalovirus exposure and HLA in healthy donors. Looked up from germline, CDR1 is MNHEY and CDR2 is SVGAGI. Trimming pared 5 bases from V and 5 bases from J, leaving 18 bases between. This CDR3 comprises 15 residues. Study-wide findings and caveats: Among TCR sequences, most were rare, though some public TCRs appeared in many donors. In a later analysis, a genetic analysis reported fewer productive-TCR N-insertions in an Asian-associated ancestry cluster than the cohort average.

The J gene is TRBJ1-2, the V gene TRBV6-5; D possibly corresponds to TRBD1 (6 bases). The sequence came from a boy aged 5-17 years in good health and CMV-seronegative. Sequenced: PBMCs. CDR3 in amino acids: CASSVTGYIEYGYTF. The CDR3 DNA is TGTGCCAGCAGTGTAACAGGGTATATCGAATATGGCTACACCTTC.